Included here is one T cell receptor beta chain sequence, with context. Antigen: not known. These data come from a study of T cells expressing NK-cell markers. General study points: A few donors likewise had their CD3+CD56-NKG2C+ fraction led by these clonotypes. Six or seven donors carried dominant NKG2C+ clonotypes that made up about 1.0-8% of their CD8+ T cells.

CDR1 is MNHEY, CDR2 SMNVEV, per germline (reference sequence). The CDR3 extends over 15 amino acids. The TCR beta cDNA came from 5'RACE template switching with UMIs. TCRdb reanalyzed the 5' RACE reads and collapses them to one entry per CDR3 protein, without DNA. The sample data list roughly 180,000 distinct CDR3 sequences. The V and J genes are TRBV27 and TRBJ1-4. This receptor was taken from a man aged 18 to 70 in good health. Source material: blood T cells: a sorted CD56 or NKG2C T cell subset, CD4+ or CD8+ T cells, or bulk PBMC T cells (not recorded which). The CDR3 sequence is CASSFFRTDNEKLFF.